Listed here are 18 T cell receptor beta chains from one sample, sequenced in a study of T-cell reconstitution after alpha-beta-depleted transplantation in children (TCRdb year 2016). The treatment or condition label corresponds to: allogeneic hematopoietic cell transplantation with graft depleted of TCRalphabeta T cells and CD19 B cells. The library was built by means of PCR. Instrument used: Illumina HiSeq 2500. To normalize quantification of the TCRbeta repertoire, the TCR libraries were built with molecular barcoding that relied on unique molecular identifiers. Through fastp at Q25 and MiXCR, TCRdb rebuilt clones from the public reads, retaining in-frame beta chains. Entries that share a CDR3 protein sequence are merged under the most common genes and DNA. The sample table lists 700,000 to 950,000 distinct CDR3 sequences, roughly 15% of them with a count of one. The leading ten clones occupy about 5% of the sample.

This material consisted of PBMCs, mostly from graft donor cells, taken 360 days after TCRalphabeta/CD19-depleted stem cell transplant. The receptors were sampled from a male patient younger than 18 who had a stem cell transplant for acute lymphoblastic leukemia, so the T cells may come from the graft donor.

This clonotype occurred a few times. The J gene is TRBJ1-4, the V gene TRBV15; 8 bases agree with TRBD1. V dropped 0 bases and J dropped 6; count of bases not matched to a gene: 9. The CDR3 consists of 17 residues. The germline V gene has CDR1 LNHNV and CDR2 YYDKDF (reference sequence). CDR3 loop: CATSRELTGGEDEKLFF. For the CDR3, the DNA is TGTGCCACCAGCAGAGAGCTCACAGGGGGTGAGGATGAAAAACTGTTTTTT.

This sequence joins TRBV20-1 and TRBJ2-1; 12 nucleotides match TRBD2. Germline assignment: CDR1 DFQATT and CDR2 SNEGSKA (reference sequence). The J segment lost 7 bases and the V segment lost 5 bases, leaving 9 bases of the junction unmatched. The CDR3 contains 15 residues. The CDR3 DNA follows: TGCAGTGCTTGGACTAGCGGGACCCTCCGGAATGAGCAGTTCTTC. As protein: CSAWTSGTLRNEQFF.

The chain couples TRBV20-1 to TRBJ2-7; 9 bases fit TRBD2. CDR1 DFQATT and CDR2 SNEGSKA come from the germline V gene (reference sequence). The CDR3 consists of 13 residues. Unmatched junction bases numbered 5, after V lost 2 bases and J lost 6 bases. The CDR3 DNA reads TGCAGTGCTAGAAGGCGGGGGGGAATCGAGCAGTACTTC. Translated, it gives CSARRRGGIEQYF.

This clonotype was recorded only once. The chain couples TRBV29-1 to TRBJ1-2; no clear D gene. CDR3 length equals 14 residues. Trimming cost V 4 bases and J 0 bases, with 12 bases left between them. Germline V CDR1 and CDR2: SQVTM, ANQGSEA. The CDR3 bases are TGCAGCGTTGGAAGCAGACCTGCTAACTATGGCTACACCTTC. Its protein product is CSVGSRPANYGYTF.

This clonotype was detected a few times. This chain connects TRBV2 to TRBJ2-7; possibly TRBD1 or TRBD2 for D (5 bases each). The CDR3 has 13 amino acids. V lost 6 bases and J 1 base, leaving 10 bases between the germline ends. CDR1 is SNHLY and CDR2 is FYNNEI in the germline V gene. The CDR3 sequence is CASRGERSYEQYF. The DNA of the CDR3 is TGTGCCAGCAGGGGGGAGCGGTCCTACGAGCAGTACTTC.

The rearrangement joins TRBV27 to TRBJ2-5; D might be TRBD1 (5 bases). V was cut by 2 bases and J by 4 bases, with 14 bases left in between. The length of the CDR3 is 15 residues. Looked up from germline, CDR1 is MNHEY and CDR2 is SMNVEV (reference sequence). Here the CDR3 reads CASSLGAVGSETQYF. In nucleotides, the CDR3 is TGTGCCAGCAGTTTAGGGGCCGTTGGGTCAGAGACCCAGTACTTC.

The chain couples TRBV3-1 to TRBJ2-7; 7 bases align to TRBD1. The CDR3 is 17 amino acids. From germline, CDR1 is LGHDT and CDR2 YNNKEL (reference sequence). With 4 bases clipped from V and 0 bases from J, the junction kept 12 bases outside the gene matches. CDR3 protein: CASSLGQAKSSSYEQYF. CDR3 coding DNA: TGTGCCAGCAGCCTAGGACAGGCGAAATCAAGCTCCTACGAGCAGTACTTC.

Details on this clonotype: A much larger clone lies one base from this, so it may be a read error. The chain joins TRBV12-5 to TRBJ1-1; no clear D gene. There are 12 residues in the CDR3. CDR1 is LGHNT, CDR2 FRNRAP, per germline. V shed 6 bases and J shed 1 base, with 6 bases lying between them. The CDR3 protein is CASGVGNTEAFF. The CDR3 DNA reads as TGTGCTAGTGGGGTAGGGAACACTGAAGCTTTCTTT.

V is TRBV6-5 and J is TRBJ1-6, with D uncertain. Trimming removed 3 bases from V and 7 bases from J, with 10 bases in between. The germline V gene has CDR1 MNHEY and CDR2 SVGAGI. This CDR3 is built from 14 residues. The CDR3 sequence: CASSYGVGNSPLHF. The CDR3 DNA follows: TGTGCCAGCAGTTATGGGGTCGGGAATTCACCCCTCCACTTT.

The chain links TRBV7-9 to TRBJ2-7; no definite D call. There are 12 residues in the CDR3. CDR1 and CDR2 (germline): SEHNR, FQNEAQ (reference sequence). Trimming shortened V by 5 bases and J by 7 bases, and 12 bases separated the two germline ends. CDR3 loop: CASSPDLWEQYF. CDR3 coding DNA: TGTGCCAGCAGCCCCGACCTCTGGGAGCAGTACTTC.

This clonotype was observed a handful of times. This chain uses TRBV19 with TRBJ1-1; unclear D gene. Deletions cut 4 bases from V and 0 bases from J, with 15 bases between. The length of the CDR3 is 16 residues. The germline gives CDR1 LNHDA, CDR2 SQIVND (reference sequence). Here the CDR3 reads CASSSRGFFMNTEAFF. The DNA of the CDR3 is TGTGCCAGTAGTAGCCGAGGGTTTTTTATGAACACTGAAGCTTTCTTT.

This clonotype was recorded at least ten times. The rearrangement uses TRBV6-5 and TRBJ2-1; 10 positions match TRBD1. This CDR3 is built from 16 residues. CDR1 and CDR2 from the germline V gene are MNHEY and SVGAGI. V shed 0 bases and J 6 bases; nucleotides not matched to a gene: 5. This CDR3 is CASSYSWTGGGNEQFF. The CDR3, as DNA: TGTGCCAGCAGTTACTCTTGGACAGGGGGTGGCAATGAGCAGTTCTTC.

The chain combines TRBV29-1 with TRBJ2-1; D is unresolved. Trimming shortened V by 0 bases and J by 0 bases, and 6 bases separated the two germline ends. From germline, CDR1 is SQVTM and CDR2 ANQGSEA. The CDR3 loop spans 14 amino acids. The CDR3 bases are TGCAGCGTTGAAGATGCATACTCCTACAATGAGCAGTTCTTC. This gives the protein CSVEDAYSYNEQFF.

This clonotype came up a few times. J is TRBJ2-7 and V is TRBV4-1; a possible D gene is TRBD2 (6 bases). The V end was cut by 4 bases, the J end by 2 bases, with 24 bases between. The CDR3 is 18 residues long. Germline values: CDR1 MGHRA, CDR2 YSYEKL. CDR3 DNA: TGCGCCAGCAGCCGGCGGCGACTAGAATCTCCTCCTACCTACGAGCAGTACTTC. Residues: CASSRRRLESPPTYEQYF.

The chain employs TRBV18 and TRBJ2-6, with D maybe TRBD2 (5 bases). Germline V CDR1 and CDR2: KGHSH, LQKENI. V was shortened by 4 bases and J by 0 bases, with 16 bases between the two germline ends. The CDR3 consists of 18 residues. The CDR3 spells CASSQFAGGHSGANVLTF. The CDR3 nucleotides are TGTGCCAGCTCACAATTCGCGGGTGGCCACTCTGGGGCCAACGTCCTGACTTTC.

This chain joins TRBV7-3 and TRBJ1-1; tentative D call: TRBD1 (5 bases). CDR1 is SGHTA and CDR2 is FQGTGA in the germline V gene. This CDR3 has 12 amino acids. V lost 4 bases, J lost 7 bases, and 10 bases lay in between. The CDR3 DNA sequence: TGTGCCAGCAGCTCCTGGGACGGTGAAGCTTTCTTT. It codes for CASSSWDGEAFF.

The rearrangement uses TRBV4-2 and TRBJ2-7; 10 nucleotides match TRBD2. Germline assignment: CDR1 LGHNA and CDR2 YNFKEQ. This CDR3 is built from 14 residues. Trimming cost V 5 bases and J 4 bases; bases outside gene matches: 5. DNA for the CDR3: TGTGCCAGCAGCGAAACTAGCGGGACGTACGAGCAGTACTTC. Amino acids: CASSETSGTYEQYF.

This clonotype was counted only a few times. The chain has TRBV12-3 or TRBV12-4 and TRBJ1-4, with D perhaps TRBD1 (5 bases). V lost 6 bases to trimming and J lost 3 bases, with 11 bases between them. The CDR3 loop spans 14 amino acids. The CDR3 region has the DNA TGTGCCAGCAGGAGGGGTTTCGCTAATGAAAAACTGTTTTTT. Protein: CASRRGFANEKLFF.